The next 8 T cell receptor beta chains were all read from a single sample in a study of blood T cell repertoires in COVID-19. Measured with immunoSEQ multiplex PCR; TCRdb has only the in-frame clones, and not every one. The sample carries 100,000 to 130,000 clones, 80% to 85% recorded once. Sequencing was done on a sample of peripheral blood. These receptors all stem from a man aged 65 to 79 with acute or convalescent COVID-19.

This chain links TRBV3-1 (or the pseudogene TRBV3-2) with TRBJ1-4; 8 bases line up with TRBD1. The germline CDR1 and CDR2 sequences are LGHDT and YNNKEL (reference sequence). J gave up 8 bases and V 2 bases, and 4 bases lay outside the gene matches. This CDR3 spans 14 amino acids. For the CDR3, the DNA is TGTGCCAGCAGCCAACGGACAGGGAACGAAAAACTGTTTTTT. Amino acids: CASSQRTGNEKLFF.

The rearrangement uses TRBV19 and TRBJ1-2; D call uncertain. Per germline, CDR1 LNHDA and CDR2 SQIVND (reference sequence). V dropped 6 bases and J dropped 2 bases, with 16 bases sitting between them. The CDR3 is 15 amino acids. The chain's CDR3 is CASRREWGGNYGYTF. The CDR3 nucleotides read TGTGCCAGTAGAAGGGAATGGGGAGGCAACTATGGCTACACCTTC.

The V and J genes are TRBV5-1 and TRBJ2-7; D not certain. This CDR3 has 13 amino acids. CDR1 SGHRS and CDR2 YFSETQ come from the germline V gene. V lost 0 bases and J lost 0, with 4 bases in between. The CDR3 region is CASSLAVSYEQYF. The CDR3 region has the DNA TGCGCCAGCAGCTTGGCGGTCTCCTACGAGCAGTACTTC.

The chain recombines TRBV5-4 with TRBJ2-3; D is perhaps TRBD1 (5 bases). CDR3 size: 13 residues. Germline values: CDR1 SGHNT, CDR2 YYREEE (reference sequence). V was pared by 1 base and J by 3 bases, with 6 bases between. The CDR3, as DNA: TGTGCCAGCAGCTTGTCAGGGACAGATACGCAGTATTTT. The encoded protein is CASSLSGTDTQYF.

This chain links TRBV7-9 with TRBJ2-2, with a tentative D call TRBD1 (5 bases). There are 15 residues in the CDR3. Germline values: CDR1 SEHNR, CDR2 FQNEAQ (reference sequence). V was cut by 0 bases and J by 2 bases, with 7 bases left in between. CDR3 sequence reads: CASSLATVNTGELFF. In DNA form, the CDR3 reads TGTGCCAGCAGCTTAGCGACAGTTAACACCGGGGAGCTGTTTTTT. Full variable domain (remainder filled in from reference TRBV7-9 and TRBJ2-2): DTGVSQNPRHKITKRGQNVTFRCDPISEHNRLYWYRQTLGQGPEFLTYFQNEAQLEKSRLLSDRFSAERPKGSFSTLEIQRTEQGDSAMYLCASSLATVNTGELFFGEGSRLTVL.

The table lists this clone with a few counts. This chain joins TRBV19 and TRBJ1-5; D may be TRBD1 (5 bases). V was trimmed by 3 bases and J by 0 bases, leaving 9 bases between them. The V gene's germline CDR1 is LNHDA and CDR2 SQIVND (reference sequence). The CDR3 totals 15 residues. CDR3 nucleotides: TGTGCCAGTAGTATCGACAGTTATAGCAATCAGCCCCAGCATTTT. The encoded protein is CASSIDSYSNQPQHF.

The CDR3 bases are TGTGCCAGCAGCCAAGATCTTTCTGGCTACACCTTC. Its translation is CASSQDLSGYTF. The J gene is TRBJ1-2, the V gene TRBV3-1 (or the pseudogene TRBV3-2), with D unclear. The germline V gene encodes CDR1 LGHDT and CDR2 YNNKEL (reference sequence). Trimming cost V 0 bases and J 7 bases, with 6 bases left between them. There are 12 residues in the CDR3.

This clone was counted between two and nine times. V usage is TRBV19 and J usage is TRBJ1-6; 8 bases line up with TRBD1. Germline CDR1 and CDR2: LNHDA and SQIVND (reference sequence). V was pared by 10 bases and J by 9 bases, with 8 bases of the junction left unmatched. The CDR3 is 13 residues long. The DNA of the CDR3 is TGTGCCACTCAACAGGGGGGTGTTTCACCCCTCCACTTT. Residues: CATQQGGVSPLHF.